Below, 9 T cell receptor beta chains from the same sample are listed, as sequenced in a study of blood T cell repertoires in COVID-19. The data were produced by immunoSEQ multiplex PCR, yet TCRdb's version contains in-frame clones alone and is incomplete. The table has about 42,000 clones, about 88% seen once. Sequenced sample: peripheral blood. The origin of the receptors is a human donor in a cohort sampled during active COVID-19.

The genes are TRBV6-5 and TRBJ2-3; 8 bases map to TRBD2. This CDR3 has 14 amino acids. Germline V lookup: CDR1 MNHEY, CDR2 SVGAGI. Germline trimming cut 5 bases from V and 4 bases from J; bases unmatched to any gene: 5. CDR3 amino acids: CASSPGGVPDTQYF. DNA of the CDR3: TGTGCCAGCAGTCCCGGGGGGGTCCCAGATACGCAGTATTTT.

The J gene is TRBJ1-2, the V gene TRBV2; D call uncertain. Germline CDR1 and CDR2: SNHLY and FYNNEI. V lost 1 base, J lost 3 bases, and 9 bases lay in between. The CDR3 loop spans 14 amino acids. CDR3 DNA: TGTGCCAGCAGTGAAGTTTTGAGAGACTATGGCTACACCTTC. This gives the protein CASSEVLRDYGYTF.

This clone was counted a few times. The chain recombines TRBV6-5 with TRBJ2-5, with 8 bases that match TRBD1. V dropped 2 bases and J dropped 7; count of bases not matched to a gene: 6. The CDR3 has 14 residues. Germline CDR1 is MNHEY and CDR2 is SVGAGI. The DNA for the CDR3 is TGTGCCAGCAGTTACCCCGACAGGGGAGGGACCCAGTACTTC. Its translation: CASSYPDRGGTQYF.

The rearrangement links TRBV5-1 to TRBJ1-4; D gene ambiguous. This CDR3 spans 15 amino acids. Germline assignment: CDR1 SGHRS and CDR2 YFSETQ. V was clipped by 0 bases and J by 0 bases, with 6 bases between them. DNA for the CDR3: TGCGCCAGCAGCTTGGCAACATCAACTAATGAAAAACTGTTTTTT. Its protein product is CASSLATSTNEKLFF.

The chain joins TRBV2 to TRBJ1-4; 9 nucleotides agree with TRBD1. The CDR3 contains 15 residues. V shed 5 bases and J 7 bases; nucleotides not matched to a gene: 8. Germline-derived CDR1 and CDR2 are SNHLY and FYNNEI. Written as DNA, the CDR3 is TGTGCCAGCAGTAAGGGGGGACAGGGAGGTGAAAAACTGTTTTTT. Its translation is CASSKGGQGGEKLFF.

This chain connects TRBV29-1 to TRBJ1-2; 7 positions match TRBD1. This CDR3 contains 13 residues. Germline V gene sequence: CDR1 SQVTM, CDR2 ANQGSEA. With 3 bases clipped from V and 6 bases from J, the junction kept 7 bases outside the gene matches. CDR3 sequence: CSVDYRGTDGYTF. The CDR3 DNA is TGCAGCGTTGATTACAGGGGTACGGATGGCTACACCTTC.

This clone is a singleton in its sample. The chain employs TRBV4-2 and TRBJ2-7; D uncertain. Deletions cut 0 bases from V and 3 bases from J, with 12 bases between. Germline CDR1 and CDR2: LGHNA and YNFKEQ. This CDR3 is 15 amino acids long. The CDR3 nucleotides read TGTGCCAGCAGCCAAGATCGCGCCAGACACTACGAGCAGTACTTC. It is translated as CASSQDRARHYEQYF.

The rearrangement links TRBV5-8 to TRBJ2-7; tentatively, D is TRBD1 (6 bases). This CDR3 has 14 amino acids. Germline-derived CDR1 and CDR2 are SGHTS and YDEGEE. V lost 1 base, J lost 4 bases, and 12 bases lay in between. CDR3 sequence reads: CASSLQGRVYEQYF. DNA for the CDR3: TGTGCCAGCAGCTTGCAGGGGCGGGTTTACGAGCAGTACTTC. The full variable domain, in which reference TRBV5-8 and TRBJ2-7 provide the parts outside the CDR3, is EAGVTQSPTHLIKTRGQQATLRCSPISGHTSVYWYQQALGLGLQFLLWYDEGEERNRGNFPPRFSGRQFPNYSSELNVNALELEDSALYLCASSLQGRVYEQYFGPGTRLTVT.

This clone was counted a few times. This chain joins TRBV7-2 and TRBJ2-1; D unresolved. CDR1 and CDR2 (germline): SGHTA, FQGNSA. This CDR3 has 14 amino acids. Trimming took 4 bases from V and 7 from J, leaving 14 bases between them. CDR3 coding DNA: TGTGCCAGCAGCTATCGCACCCGTACAAATGAGCAGTTCTTC. Translated, it gives CASSYRTRTNEQFF.